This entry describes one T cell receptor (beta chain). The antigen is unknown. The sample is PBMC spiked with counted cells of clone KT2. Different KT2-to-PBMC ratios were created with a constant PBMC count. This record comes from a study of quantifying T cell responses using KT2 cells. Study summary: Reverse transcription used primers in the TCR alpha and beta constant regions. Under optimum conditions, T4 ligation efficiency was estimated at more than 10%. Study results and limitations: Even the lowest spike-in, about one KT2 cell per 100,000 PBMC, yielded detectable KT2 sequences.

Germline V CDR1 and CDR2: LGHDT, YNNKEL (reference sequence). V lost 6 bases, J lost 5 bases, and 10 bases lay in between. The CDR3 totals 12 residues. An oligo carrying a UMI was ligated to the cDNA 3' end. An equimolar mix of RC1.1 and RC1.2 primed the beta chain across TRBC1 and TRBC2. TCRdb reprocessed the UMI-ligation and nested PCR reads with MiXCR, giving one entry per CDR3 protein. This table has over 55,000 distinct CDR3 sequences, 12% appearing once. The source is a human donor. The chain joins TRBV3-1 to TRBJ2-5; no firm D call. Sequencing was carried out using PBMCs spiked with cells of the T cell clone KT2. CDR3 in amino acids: CASSPQRETQYF. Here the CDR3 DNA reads TGTGCCAGCAGTCCCCAAAGGGAGACCCAGTACTTC.